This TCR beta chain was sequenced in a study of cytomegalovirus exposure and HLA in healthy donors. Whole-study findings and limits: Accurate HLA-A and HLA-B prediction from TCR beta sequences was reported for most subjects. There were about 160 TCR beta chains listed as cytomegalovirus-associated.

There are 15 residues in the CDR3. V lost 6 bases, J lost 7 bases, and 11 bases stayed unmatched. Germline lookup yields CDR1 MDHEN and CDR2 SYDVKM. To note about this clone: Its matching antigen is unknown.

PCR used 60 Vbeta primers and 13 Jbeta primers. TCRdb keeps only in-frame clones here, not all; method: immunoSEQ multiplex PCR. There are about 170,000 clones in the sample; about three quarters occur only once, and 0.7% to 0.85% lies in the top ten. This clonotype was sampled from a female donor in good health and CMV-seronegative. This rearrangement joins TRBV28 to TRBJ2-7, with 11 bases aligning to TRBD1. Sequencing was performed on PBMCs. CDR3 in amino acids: CASRRRGQGVGEQYF. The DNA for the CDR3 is TGTGCCAGCAGAAGACGGGGACAGGGGGTAGGTGAGCAGTACTTC.